The text below deals with one T cell receptor (beta chain). Its matching antigen is unknown. This sample was taken from a study of OX40 agonist ivuxolimab in advanced cancers. Study background: Patients were treated with intravenous ivuxolimab, dosed at 0.01 to 10 mg/kg and infused every 2 weeks.

Patients were excluded for autoimmune disease history or systemic immunosuppression. Per the germline V gene, CDR1 is LNHNV and CDR2 is YYDKDF (reference sequence). V lost 2 bases, J lost 7 bases, and 6 bases stayed unmatched. The CDR3 sequence is 14 residues long. Study-wide points: In CD8+ T cells, expanded clones were on average more numerous than in CD4+. Expanded peripheral T cells had an undetermined antigen specificity.

The repertoire was sequenced with immunoSEQ multiplex PCR; TCRdb's copy has only in-frame clones and lacks some. The data show roughly 64,000 clones, around 83% seen once. This TCR came from an adult with an advanced solid tumor such as melanoma, head and neck, liver or kidney cancer. The source material was CD4+ or CD8+ T cells sorted from blood, sampled in a trial of the OX40 agonist ivuxolimab. V usage is TRBV15 and J usage is TRBJ2-7, with 9 positions matching TRBD1. The CDR3 coding sequence is TGTGCCACCAGCAGATCACAGGGGGCAGGGGAGCAGTACTTC. As protein: CATSRSQGAGEQYF.